One sample yielded the 5 T cell receptor beta chains listed below, sequenced in a study of Japanese encephalitis immunity and Zika vaccine responses. Peptide pools at about 1 ug/mL each stimulated CFSE-labeled PBMCs over a 6-day culture. Unfixed live CD56-CD19-CD16-CD3+CD4+ CFSE-low cells were sorted as proliferating CD4 T cells. TCRdb reanalysed the 5' RACE reads using MiXCR and keeps one entry per CDR3 protein. The table shows about 110 distinct CDR3 sequences, with around 15% occurring only once. The specimen was antigen-activated CD4+ T cells from blood, cultured, collected during a Zika inactivated vaccine study. Source of these receptors: an adult woman who received an inactivated Zika virus vaccine.

Judged by abundance, this clonotype is large. V usage is TRBV24-1 and J usage is TRBJ1-2; 9 positions match TRBD1. CDR3 length equals 13 residues. The germline CDR1 and CDR2 sequences are KGHDR and SFDVKD. With 6 bases clipped from V and 4 bases from J, the junction kept 2 bases outside the gene matches. CDR3 nucleotides: TGTGCCACCAGTCCGGACAGGGGCTATGGCTACACCTTC. Amino acid sequence: CATSPDRGYGYTF.

Judged by abundance, this clonotype is large (0.1 to 1%). This chain's CDR3 is CATSQSETQYF. CDR3 coding DNA: TGTGCCACCAGCCAGTCAGAGACCCAGTACTTC. The J gene is TRBJ2-5, the V gene TRBV24-1; no reliable D call. Trimming took off 7 bases at V and 4 bases at J, with 6 bases between the two ends. The germline gives CDR1 KGHDR, CDR2 SFDVKD. The CDR3 totals 11 residues.

Judged by abundance, this clonotype is large. The chain employs TRBV28 and TRBJ2-7; TRBD1 matches 7 bases. CDR1 MDHEN and CDR2 SYDVKM come from the germline V gene. The CDR3 covers 13 residues. The CDR3 reads CAGGGSPKYEQYF. CDR3 coding DNA: TGTGCAGGGGGCGGGTCACCCAAGTACGAGCAGTACTTC.

The rearrangement links TRBV4-2 to TRBJ2-3; D is unresolved. The germline V gene encodes CDR1 LGHNA and CDR2 YNFKEQ. The CDR3 runs to 17 residues. Trimming stripped 0 bases from V and 4 bases from J, with 17 bases between. CDR3 nucleotides: TGTGCCAGCAGCCAAGAAGAGCTAGTTTCAACTGCAGATACGCAGTATTTT. This sequence encodes CASSQEELVSTADTQYF.

By frequency in the sample, this clonotype is large. The chain couples TRBV20-1 to TRBJ1-5; maybe TRBD1 (6 bases). The CDR3 covers 12 residues. V lost 6 bases to trimming and J lost 7 bases, with 13 bases between them. Germline V gives CDR1 DFQATT, CDR2 SNEGSKA (reference sequence). The CDR3 protein is CSAATGSQPQHF. CDR3 DNA sequence: TGCAGTGCGGCTACAGGGTCCCAGCCCCAGCATTTT.